A single sample is the source of the 9 T cell receptor beta chains below, sequenced in a study of blood T cell repertoires in COVID-19. Measured with immunoSEQ multiplex PCR; TCRdb has only the in-frame clones, and not every one. Of 200,000 or so clones listed, almost 80% are singletons. Sequencing was done on a sample of peripheral blood. Receptors originate from a man aged 60 to 75 with active or convalescent COVID-19.

This chain connects TRBV5-4 to TRBJ1-2; D ambiguous. The CDR3 runs 13 residues. Trimming shortened V by 4 bases and J by 4 bases, and 11 bases separated the two germline ends. Germline-derived CDR1 and CDR2 are SGHNT and YYREEE (reference sequence). The CDR3 protein is CASSTGEVYGYTF. CDR3 bases: TGTGCCAGCAGCACTGGGGAGGTCTATGGCTACACCTTC. The variable domain in full, with the rest retrieved from reference TRBV5-4 and TRBJ1-2, is ETGVTQSPTHLIKTRGQQVTLRCSSQSGHNTVSWYQQALGQGPQFIFQYYREEENGRGNFPPRFSGLQFPNYSSELNVNALELDDSALYLCASSTGEVYGYTFGSGTRLTVV.

CDR3 coding DNA: TGTGCCAGCAGTCTTACTGATACGCAGTATTTT. This encodes CASSLTDTQYF. The chain is built from TRBV11-2 and TRBJ2-3; no clear D. V dropped 6 bases and J dropped 6 bases, with 7 bases sitting between them. CDR1 SGHAT and CDR2 FQNNGV come from the germline V gene. The CDR3 spans 11 residues.

J is TRBJ2-7 and V is TRBV28, with TRBD1 identical over 7 bases. Trimming cost V 6 bases and J 7 bases; bases outside gene matches: 12. The CDR3 totals 14 residues. Germline V gives CDR1 MDHEN, CDR2 SYDVKM. The CDR3 here is CASSGTVDLGEQYF. The CDR3 DNA is TGTGCCAGCAGCGGGACAGTAGATTTAGGGGAGCAGTACTTC.

This chain uses TRBV4-2 with TRBJ2-3; no clear D gene. V was shortened by 4 bases and J by 5 bases, with 4 bases between the two germline ends. The CDR3 has 11 amino acids. Germline CDR1 and CDR2: LGHNA and YNFKEQ. CDR3 bases: TGTGCCAGCAGCCCAGGAGATACGCAGTATTTT. This codes for CASSPGDTQYF.

The chain links TRBV18 to TRBJ2-1; tentatively, D is TRBD2 (5 bases). V lost 2 bases to trimming and J lost 8 bases, with 13 bases between them. Germline CDR1 and CDR2: KGHSH and LQKENI. The CDR3 length is 14 residues. The CDR3 region is CASSPTRAKDEQFF. In DNA, the CDR3 is TGTGCCAGCTCACCAACTAGGGCAAAAGATGAGCAGTTCTTC.

This clone was found many times. The genes are TRBV30 and TRBJ2-1, with 11 positions matching TRBD1. The CDR3 runs 14 residues. Germline V gene lookup returns CDR1 GTSNPN and CDR2 SVGIG (reference sequence). V was clipped by 1 base and J by 6 bases; unmatched bases: 2. CDR3 DNA: TGTGCCTGGAGTGGGGACAGGGGGTTCAATGAGCAGTTCTTC. Protein sequence: CAWSGDRGFNEQFF.

The chain carries TRBV6-1 and TRBJ2-4; a weak D match, TRBD1 (5 bases). Trimming took off 2 bases at V and 4 bases at J, with 12 bases between the two ends. The CDR3 runs 15 residues. CDR1 and CDR2 from the germline V gene are MNHNS and SASEGT. The chain's CDR3 is CASSETGRIKNIQYF. CDR3 DNA sequence: TGTGCCAGCAGTGAAACAGGAAGGATTAAAAACATTCAGTACTTC.

The chain is built from TRBV21-1 and TRBJ1-5; the DNA was not compared with TRBD1, the D call given in the table. TRBV21-1 is a known pseudogene. The CDR3 length is 20 residues. CDR3 DNA: TGTGCCAGCAGCAAAGAGCTACTACGGGACAGGGCAATCGGGAATCAGCCCCAGCATTTT. This sequence encodes CASSKELLRDRAIGNQPQHF.

The rearrangement joins TRBV6-5 to TRBJ2-3, with a possible D match to TRBD2 (6 bases). CDR1 and CDR2 (germline): MNHEY, SVGAGI. This CDR3 has 14 amino acids. The ends were cut back, 6 bases at V and 9 bases at J, with 19 bases in the middle. CDR3 region: CASRGEVDGFTQYF. For the CDR3, the DNA is TGTGCCAGCAGGGGGGAGGTCGACGGATTCACGCAGTATTTT.